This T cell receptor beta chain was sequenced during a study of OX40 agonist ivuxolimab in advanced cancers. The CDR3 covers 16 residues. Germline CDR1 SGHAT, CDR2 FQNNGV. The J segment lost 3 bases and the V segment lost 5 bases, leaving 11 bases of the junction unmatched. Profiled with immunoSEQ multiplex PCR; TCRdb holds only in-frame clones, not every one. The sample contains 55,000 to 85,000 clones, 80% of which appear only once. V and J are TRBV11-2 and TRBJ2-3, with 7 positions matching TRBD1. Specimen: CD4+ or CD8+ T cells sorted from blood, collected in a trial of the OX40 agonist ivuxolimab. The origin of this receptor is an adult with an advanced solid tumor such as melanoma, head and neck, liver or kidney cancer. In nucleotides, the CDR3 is TGTGCCAGCAGCCAAATCAAGGGGGCGCTGACAGATACGCAGTATTTT. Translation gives CASSQIKGALTDTQYF.